This T cell receptor beta chain was captured in a study of regulatory T cells in long-lasting Graves disease (dated by TCRdb to the early 2020s). For context, the study as a whole: Patients with newly diagnosed Graves' disease had been on antithyroid drugs for under 3 months. The study took place in China and was registered as a clinical trial. A total of some 35 samples underwent TCR sequencing, from roughly 13 patients with persistent Graves' disease and 20 or so patients with newly diagnosed Graves' disease. This study used TCR sequencing and RNA sequencing of peripheral blood to compare persistent Graves' disease patients against newly diagnosed Graves' disease patients.

This specimen's time point label, per the study, means: newly diagnosed GD, antithyroid drugs for less than 3 months. For both TCR sequencing and RNA sequencing, RNA was extracted from PBMCs using TRIzol. Graves' disease was diagnosed according to American Thyroid Association guidelines. Recruitment of patients was carried out at an endocrinology department in Xi'an, China. Each patient gave 8.5 to 9.5 milliliters of peripheral blood, collected in an EDTA anticoagulant tube. Ficoll Paque Plus density gradient separation was used to isolate PBMCs, and no additional T cell sorting was done. An Agilent 2100 Bioanalyzer and agarose gel were used to check RNA quality, while a NanoDrop 2000 measured RNA concentration. Germline trimming: 5 bases from V, 8 bases from J; junction bases outside gene matches: 8. Via the germline V gene (reference sequence), CDR1 is DFQATT and CDR2 SNEGSKA. Including the terminal cysteine and phenylalanine, the CDR3 comprises 12 residues. The read is trimmed to its CDR3 DNA, 36 bases read in frame from base 1.

Overall study outcomes, separate from this receptor: TRBV28, TRBJ1-2 and TRBJ2-5 were preferentially used in persistent disease, while TRBV20-1 and TRBJ2-1 were favored in newly diagnosed disease. Sequencing and analysis were restricted to the TCR beta chain. The small sample size was acknowledged by the authors as a limitation that may reduce accuracy. Peripheral blood alone was examined, since thyroid tissue, which constituted the primary lesion, could not be accessed. Compared with newly diagnosed patients, patients with persistent Graves' disease had lower TCR Shannon entropy and fewer highly expanded clones, which suggests clonal expansion. A larger number of public clonotypes was shared among persistent patients (around 3,000) than among newly diagnosed patients (around 880).

This clonotype has ten or more counts. There is no known antigen for this receptor. No per-base quality is available; no much larger clone lies one base away. The library was made by multiplex PCR. The sequencer was an Illumina HiSeq 4000. TCR beta libraries were built with iRepertoire HTBI primers and Arm-PCR amplification of CDR3 regions. Gel purification was performed on PCR products prior to sequencing. The authors' pipeline ran thus. Gene usage analysis of CDR3 amino acid clonotypes relied on the 55 to 80 TRBV and fewer than 15 TRBJ segments identified across samples. COPE and FqMerger were used to merge filtered high-quality paired reads into contigs. BLAST was used to align contigs to IMGT TRBV, TRBD and TRBJ reference genes, with CDR3 defined following IMGT. Any clonotype with a frequency above 0.1% was classified as a highly expanded clone. Repertoire diversity was measured by Shannon entropy, and V-J evenness by the Gini coefficient. A clonotype was considered public if more than one individual shared it. TCRdb applied fastp at Q25 and MiXCR to the public reads, then kept only in-frame beta chains. Identical CDR3 proteins give one entry, which carries the most common genes and DNA. These V and J calls are TCRdb output, not the study's own analysis. This sample holds roughly 560,000 distinct CDR3 sequences; about 11% were observed only once. Roughly 8.9% of the sample lies in the top ten.

These data also formed part of another study, on T cells in Graves' hyperthyroidism and ophthalmopathy. The second publication reports: A patient counted as having stable Graves' hyperthyroidism if no progression to ophthalmopathy occurred over 18 months of follow-up. The hyperthyroidism patients were between 18 and 65 years old and newly diagnosed, with a disease duration of less than 2 months. The study excluded patients with uncontrolled infections, other autoimmune diseases, pregnancy or lactation. Diagnoses relied on clinical symptoms, serum thyroxine and TRAb, thyroid ultrasound and orbital computed tomography. A first-round RT-PCR of the TCR CDR3 used the HTBI primer set with the Qiagen OneStep RT-PCR kit. Most expanded thyroid clonotypes (frequency above 0.001) were also detected in blood, suggesting blood repertoires may reflect thyroid immune responses. A model built on a 13 V-J signature distinguished ophthalmopathy from stable hyperthyroidism, reaching about 89% sensitivity and under 84% specificity in cross-validation and 80%/75% in testing. In validation, the model predicted progression to ophthalmopathy a median of approximately 6.6 months before onset, with about 67% sensitivity and roughly 73% specificity. A discovery cohort of approximately 97 patients, 43 with Graves' ophthalmopathy and approximately 60 with stable Graves' hyperthyroidism, was used to find distinguishing TCR V-J signatures. Whether ophthalmopathy could be predicted prospectively was tested in an independent validation cohort made up of under 20 hyperthyroidism patients plus 17 patients who later progressed to ophthalmopathy. The roughly 90 discovery patients were divided at random into training and test sets in a 7:3 ratio. In about 6 Graves' hyperthyroidism patients, the study also compared T-cell repertoires from thyroid tissue with T-cell repertoires from blood. After blood sampling, hyperthyroidism patients were treated with methimazole at a starting dose of 30 mg daily, and ophthalmopathy patients were treated with high-dose intravenous methylprednisolone. The libraries were constructed in a second round of multiplex PCR and then size-selected and purified. The libraries were sequenced on an Illumina HiSeq2000 using paired-end 100 bp reads. SOAPnuke was used to process the raw data, throwing out any read that contained adapters or uncalled bases, had a mean Phred below 15, or lacked an exact constant-primer or identifier match. COPE v1.2.5 was used to merge high-quality paired reads, and clonotypes were defined as unique nucleotide sequences. Clonotypes were aligned to IMGT TRBV, TRBD and TRBJ reference segments using MiTCR v1.1. The analysis included only V-J combinations with a frequency above 0.0001, which together covered roughly 99% of the repertoires. The TCS score was defined as F50 (clonal expansion) divided by E x V (chaos), with BLOSUM62-based TCRdist calculated between CDR3 peptides within each V-J. Welch's t-statistics and random forest reduced approximately 520 V-J features to fewer than 15, which were used in a naive Bayes classifier (R e1071). No statistical method was used to set the sample size in advance, and investigators knew the group allocation. The paper describes TCR Vbeta CDR3 sequencing of 140 or so peripheral blood samples, made up of around 41 ophthalmopathy patients, some 80 hyperthyroidism patients and 17 progressor patients.

Recombination joined TRBV20-1 with TRBJ1-1; TRBD1 aligns with 7 central bases. This specimen was peripheral blood mononuclear cells (PBMCs), taken at new diagnosis, from a patient treated with antithyroid drugs. The clonotype was recovered from a woman in her twenties or thirties with Graves disease. Donor details come from another sample of the same person, matched by shared clones. Here is the DNA: TGCAGTGCTCCTCGACAGGGTCGCGAAGCTTTCTTT. This sequence encodes CSAPRQGREAFF.